What follows describes a single TCR beta chain. Its antigen is unknown. Quantitative 5'-RACE was performed with molecular barcodes, and it yielded the TCR beta libraries. TCRdb reprocessed the 5' RACE reads with MiXCR, giving one entry per CDR3 protein. The sample lists roughly 700,000 distinct CDR3 sequences, under 20% occurring once. This specimen comes from a study of CD8 T cells in ankylosing spondylitis. Study-wide findings and caveats: The authors reported significant enrichment of disease-linked clones in matched ankylosing spondylitis synovial fluid. Disease-linked clones, CD8+, were relatively rare in peripheral blood. Among TCR beta sequences, a motif of 7 to 9 highly homologous variants appeared characteristic of ankylosing spondylitis blood.

The receptor was isolated from a male donor with ankylosing spondylitis. Sequencing was performed on blood, either unsorted or a sorted T cell fraction (not recorded which).

This CDR3 is CASSLRVGPVKYF. The CDR3 coding sequence is TGTGCCAGCAGTTTAAGGGTGGGACCGGTAAAGTACTTC. V gene TRBV28 combines with J gene TRBJ2-7; D might be TRBD1 or TRBD2, each matching 5 bases. Germline CDR1 is MDHEN and CDR2 is SYDVKM. V lost 2 bases and J lost 11, with 16 bases in between. This CDR3 region has 13 residues. The variable domain in full, with the rest retrieved from reference TRBV28 and TRBJ2-7, is DVKVTQSSRYLVKRTGEKVFLECVQDMDHENMFWYRQDPGLGLRLIYFSYDVKMKEKGDIPEGYSVSREKKERFSLILESASTNQTSMYLCASSLRVGPVKYFGPGTRLTVT.